Shown below are 17 T cell receptor beta chains from a single sample sequenced in a study of TIL therapy for anti-PD-1-resistant metastatic lung cancer. As to time point: pre-treatment sample, taken before nivolumab and TIL therapy. The libraries were made with immunoSEQ v3. The repertoire was sequenced with immunoSEQ multiplex PCR; TCRdb's copy has only in-frame clones and lacks some. The table records tens of thousands of clones, around 69% of them present only once. The source was blood, collected at baseline. Source of these receptors: a person aged 25-85 years with non-small cell lung cancer.

The table lists this clone with a few counts. V usage is TRBV21-1 and J usage is TRBJ1-5; TRBD1, the table's D call, was not compared with the DNA. TRBV21-1 is noted as a pseudogene. This CDR3 has 14 amino acids. The CDR3 DNA follows: TGTGCCAGCAGCAAAGTGTATGGACAGGAGCCCCAGCATTTT. It yields the protein CASSKVYGQEPQHF.

This clone came up a few times. This chain links TRBV18 with TRBJ1-2, with D unclear. The germline V gene encodes CDR1 KGHSH and CDR2 LQKENI. The CDR3 covers 13 residues. Trimming left V 3 bases short and J 2 bases short, with 7 bases between. The CDR3 nucleotides read TGTGCCAGCTCACCGGACGGGAACTATGGCTACACCTTC. Protein: CASSPDGNYGYTF.

A few counts support this clone. The chain employs TRBV6-6 and TRBJ1-1; weak D call: TRBD1 (6 bases). The germline gives CDR1 MNHNY, CDR2 SVGAGI (reference sequence). Trimming took 2 bases from V and 3 from J, leaving 7 bases between them. CDR3 size: 13 residues. The CDR3 DNA follows: TGTGCCAGCAGTTACAGGGGGGACACTGAAGCTTTCTTT. Encoded protein: CASSYRGDTEAFF.

This chain joins TRBV5-1 and TRBJ2-3, with no clear D. The CDR3 extends over 14 amino acids. CDR1 and CDR2 (germline): SGHRS, YFSETQ. The V gene lost 4 bases and the J gene lost 0 bases, with 9 bases spanning the gap. The CDR3 loop is CASSQTTSTDTQYF. The DNA for the CDR3 is TGCGCCAGCAGCCAGACGACTAGCACAGATACGCAGTATTTT.

The genes are TRBV7-2 and TRBJ1-5, with D maybe TRBD1 (5 bases). Germline CDR1 is SGHTA and CDR2 is FQGNSA. This CDR3 is 16 amino acids long. The ends were cut back, 0 bases at V and 3 bases at J, with 12 bases in the middle. The CDR3 DNA reads TGTGCCAGCAGCTTAGCGGGAACAGGATACAATCAGCCCCAGCATTTT. Its protein product is CASSLAGTGYNQPQHF. Complete variable domain (other parts from reference TRBV7-2 and TRBJ1-5): GAGVSQSPSNKVTEKGKDVELRCDPISGHTALYWYRQSLGQGLEFLIYFQGNSAPDKSGLPSDRFSAERTGGSVSTLTIQRTQQEDSAVYLCASSLAGTGYNQPQHFGDGTRLSIL.

V usage is TRBV28 and J usage is TRBJ2-3; TRBD2 aligns across 8 bases. CDR1 and CDR2 from the germline V gene are MDHEN and SYDVKM. This CDR3 has 17 residues. With V trimmed by 10 bases and J by 4 bases, 19 bases remained unmatched. The CDR3 sequence is CANPLPWRGAVSDTQYF. CDR3 DNA: TGTGCCAACCCTTTACCCTGGCGGGGGGCCGTATCAGATACGCAGTATTTT. Full variable domain (rest looked up from reference TRBV28 and TRBJ2-3): DVKVTQSSRYLVKRTGEKVFLECVQDMDHENMFWYRQDPGLGLRLIYFSYDVKMKEKGDIPEGYSVSREKKERFSLILESASTNQTSMYLCANPLPWRGAVSDTQYFGPGTRLTVL.

The chain links TRBV12-5 to TRBJ2-1; D not certain. The CDR3 runs 14 residues. Germline V gene sequence: CDR1 LGHNT, CDR2 FRNRAP. V lost 6 bases, J lost 4 bases, and 13 bases lay in between. The CDR3 DNA sequence: TGTGCTAGTGGGCCGGAAGGGCTATACAATGAGCAGTTCTTC. Its translation: CASGPEGLYNEQFF.

This chain uses TRBV6-6 with TRBJ1-5; D call uncertain. Germline assignment: CDR1 MNHNY and CDR2 SVGAGI (reference sequence). Trimming shortened V by 2 bases and J by 2 bases, and 10 bases separated the two germline ends. There are 15 residues in the CDR3. CDR3 sequence reads: CASSYSLGGNQPQHF. CDR3 sequence (DNA): TGTGCCAGCAGTTACAGTCTCGGGGGCAATCAGCCCCAGCATTTT.

V usage is TRBV2 and J usage is TRBJ1-3, with D possibly matching TRBD1 (6 bases). The CDR3 loop spans 15 amino acids. Trimming left V 8 bases short and J 0 bases short, with 14 bases between. The V gene's germline CDR1 is SNHLY and CDR2 FYNNEI. CDR3 residues: CASSLRGVSGNTIYF. The CDR3 DNA is TGTGCCAGCTCCCTCAGGGGAGTCTCTGGAAACACCATATATTTT.

The table lists this clone with a count of one. The chain employs TRBV5-1 and TRBJ2-1, with a possible D match to TRBD2 (5 bases). V lost 0 bases, J lost 2 bases, and 12 bases lay in between. Per germline, CDR1 SGHRS and CDR2 YFSETQ. The CDR3 consists of 16 residues. CDR3 nucleotides: TGCGCCAGCAGCTTGGAGTCCCCCGGGACCTACAATGAGCAGTTCTTC. Encoded protein: CASSLESPGTYNEQFF.

The chain links TRBV14 to TRBJ2-1, with D possibly being TRBD2 (5 bases). Trimming cost V 2 bases and J 3 bases, with 17 bases left between them. The CDR3 spans 17 residues. Germline lookup yields CDR1 SGHDN and CDR2 FVKESK. This chain's CDR3 is CASSQYQADASYNEQFF. In nucleotides, the CDR3 is TGTGCCAGCAGCCAATACCAAGCGGACGCAAGCTACAATGAGCAGTTCTTC.

The chain combines TRBV14 with TRBJ2-5; D is perhaps TRBD1 (5 bases). The V end lost 1 base, the J end lost 10 bases, and 10 bases lay between the germline ends. Germline CDR1 and CDR2: SGHDN and FVKESK. The CDR3 sequence is 12 residues long. CDR3 in amino acids: CASSQGRTGQYF. The DNA of the CDR3 is TGTGCCAGCAGCCAAGGGAGAACAGGCCAGTACTTC.

The J gene is TRBJ1-2, the V gene TRBV7-8, with D perhaps TRBD1 (5 bases). The CDR3 spans 12 residues. V was cut by 5 bases and J by 8 bases, with 12 bases left in between. Looked up from germline, CDR1 is SGHVS and CDR2 is FQNEAQ. The CDR3 protein is CASSPDWDGYTF. CDR3 nucleotide sequence: TGTGCCAGCAGCCCAGACTGGGACGGCTACACCTTC.

This clone was picked up a small number of times. The chain carries TRBV4-2 and TRBJ2-7, with TRBD2 matching over 11 bases. Trimming took 3 bases from V and 4 from J; bases not matched to a gene: 5. In germline, CDR1 is LGHNA, CDR2 YNFKEQ. The CDR3 spans 15 residues. The CDR3 region has the DNA TGTGCCAGCAGCCAGGCCCTAGCGGGAGGTTACGAGCAGTACTTC. Encoded protein: CASSQALAGGYEQYF.

The chain couples TRBV7-9 to TRBJ1-4, with 7 bases aligning to TRBD1. This CDR3 comprises 17 residues. V shed 1 base, J shed 5 bases, and the junction held 10 bases outside the gene matches. Looked up from germline, CDR1 is SEHNR and CDR2 is FQNEAQ (reference sequence). The CDR3: CASSLGTGSGVNEKLFF. Here the CDR3 DNA reads TGTGCCAGCAGCTTAGGGACAGGTTCCGGGGTCAATGAAAAACTGTTTTTT. Combining the CDR3 with reference TRBV7-9 and TRBJ1-4 gives the whole variable domain DTGVSQNPRHKITKRGQNVTFRCDPISEHNRLYWYRQTLGQGPEFLTYFQNEAQLEKSRLLSDRFSAERPKGSFSTLEIQRTEQGDSAMYLCASSLGTGSGVNEKLFFGSGTQLSVL.

This clone has a single count. The V call is TRBV28, the J call TRBJ1-1, with TRBD1 matching 7 bases. CDR1 is MDHEN and CDR2 is SYDVKM in the germline V gene. J lost 7 bases, V lost 3 bases, and 2 bases had no gene match. This CDR3 spans 12 amino acids. The CDR3 loop is CASSLTGIEAFF. The CDR3 nucleotides read TGTGCCAGCAGTTTGACAGGGATTGAAGCTTTCTTT.

This clone was observed a handful of times. This chain connects TRBV10-3 to TRBJ1-4; tentative D call: TRBD1 (6 bases). V lost 4 bases, J lost 8 bases, and 11 bases lay in between. CDR3 length: 13 amino acids. CDR1 and CDR2 from the germline V gene are ENHRY and SYGVKD. CDR3 amino acids: CAISVGDKEKLFF. CDR3 nucleotides: TGTGCCATCAGTGTGGGGGACAAGGAAAAACTGTTTTTT.